What follows are 5 T cell receptor beta chains derived from one specimen sequenced in a study of blood T cell repertoires in COVID-19. Profiled with immunoSEQ multiplex PCR; TCRdb holds only in-frame clones, not every one. The data contain approximately 130,000 clones, 60% to 80% of them seen just once; the ten biggest clones take up roughly 7.9%. The sequenced sample was peripheral blood. These receptor sequences come from a human donor in a cohort sampled during active COVID-19.

V gene TRBV5-5 combines with J gene TRBJ1-5, with a tentative D call TRBD1 (5 bases). Trimming stripped 0 bases from V and 0 bases from J, with 16 bases between. Germline CDR1 and CDR2: SGHKS and YYEKEE (reference sequence). This CDR3 has 18 amino acids. The DNA of the CDR3 is TGTGCCAGCAGCTTGGACAGGCCCCCATTCCATAGCAATCAGCCCCAGCATTTT. The encoded protein is CASSLDRPPFHSNQPQHF.

The genes are TRBV6-1 and TRBJ1-1; weak D call: TRBD1 (6 bases). CDR1 is MNHNS and CDR2 is SASEGT in the germline V gene. This CDR3 is 15 amino acids long. V lost 1 base, J lost 5 bases, and 14 bases lay in between. CDR3 DNA sequence: TGTGCCAGCAGTGAAGGACCAGGGGAGGGGACTGAAGCTTTCTTT. Encoded protein: CASSEGPGEGTEAFF.

The genes are TRBV4-1 and TRBJ1-4; TRBD1 agrees at 8 bases. CDR1 MGHRA and CDR2 YSYEKL come from the germline V gene. This CDR3 is 15 amino acids long. Trimming cost V 4 bases and J 9 bases; bases outside gene matches: 10. The CDR3 reads CASSLQTGEGKKLFF. CDR3 sequence (DNA): TGCGCCAGCAGCCTCCAGACAGGGGAAGGAAAAAAACTGTTTTTT.

The chain carries TRBV6-5 and TRBJ2-7; a weak D match, TRBD2 (6 bases). Germline V CDR1 and CDR2: MNHEY, SVGAGI. The CDR3 spans 13 residues. V lost 8 bases and J lost 2, with 13 bases in between. The CDR3 loop reads CASGGMTTYEQYF. As DNA, the CDR3 is TGTGCCAGCGGGGGGATGACGACCTACGAGCAGTACTTC.

The gene calls are TRBV29-1 and TRBJ2-1; 7 bases fit TRBD1. Germline V gene lookup returns CDR1 SQVTM and CDR2 ANQGSEA. CDR3 length: 12 residues. V dropped 7 bases and J dropped 9; count of bases not matched to a gene: 9. In nucleotides, the CDR3 is TGCAGCGGAGACAGGGTTTCGGGTGAGCAGTTCTTC. It encodes CSGDRVSGEQFF.